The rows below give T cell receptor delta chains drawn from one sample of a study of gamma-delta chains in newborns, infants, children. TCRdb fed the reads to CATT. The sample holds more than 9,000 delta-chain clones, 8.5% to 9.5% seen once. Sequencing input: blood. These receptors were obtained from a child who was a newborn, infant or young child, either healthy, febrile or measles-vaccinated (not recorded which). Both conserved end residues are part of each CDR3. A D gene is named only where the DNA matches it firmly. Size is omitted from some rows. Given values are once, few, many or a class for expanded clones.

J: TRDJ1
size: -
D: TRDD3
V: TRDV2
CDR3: CACDPLLGDTDKLIF
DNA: TGTGCCTGTGATCCGCTACTGGGGGATACCGATAAACTCATCTTT

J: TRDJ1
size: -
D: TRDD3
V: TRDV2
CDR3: CACDTVGDDGDKLIF
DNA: TGTGCCTGTGACACTGTGGGGGATGATGGCGATAAACTCATCTTT

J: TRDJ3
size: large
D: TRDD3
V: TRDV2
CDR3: CACDTGGYGSWDTRQMFF
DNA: TGTGCCTGTGACACTGGGGGATACGGCTCCTGGGACACCCGACAGATGTTTTTC

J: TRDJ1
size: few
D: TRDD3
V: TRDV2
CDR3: CACDTMVLGNRQYTDKLIF
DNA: TGTGCCTGTGACACGATGGTACTGGGGAACAGGCAGTACACCGATAAACTCATCTTT

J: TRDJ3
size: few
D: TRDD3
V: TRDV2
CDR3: CACDVLLGESSWDTRQMFF
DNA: TGTGCCTGTGACGTCTTACTGGGGGAGAGCTCCTGGGACACCCGACAGATGTTTTTC

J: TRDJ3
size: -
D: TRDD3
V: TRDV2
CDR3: CACDTPGDTSSWDTRQMFF
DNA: TGTGCCTGTGACACACCGGGGGATACGAGCTCCTGGGACACCCGACAGATGTTTTTC

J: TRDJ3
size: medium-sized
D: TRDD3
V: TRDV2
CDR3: CACDTGWGSSWDTRQMFF
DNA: TGTGCCTGTGACACCGGCTGGGGGAGCTCCTGGGACACCCGACAGATGTTTTTC

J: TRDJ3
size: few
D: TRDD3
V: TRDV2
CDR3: CACDTGWGIRSSWDTRQMFF
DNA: TGTGCCTGTGACACCGGATGGGGGATACGGAGCTCCTGGGACACCCGACAGATGTTTTTC

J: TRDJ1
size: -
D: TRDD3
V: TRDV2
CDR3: CACDALLGDTEYTDKLIF
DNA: TGTGCCTGTGACGCCCTACTGGGGGATACGGAGTACACCGATAAACTCATCTTT

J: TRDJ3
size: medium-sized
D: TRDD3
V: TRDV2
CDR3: CACDTLDWGIIGPWDTRQMFF
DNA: TGTGCCTGTGACACATTGGACTGGGGGATAATCGGCCCCTGGGACACCCGACAGATGTTTTTC

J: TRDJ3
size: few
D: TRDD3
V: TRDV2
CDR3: CACDTGRWDTPHTWDTRQMFF
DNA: TGTGCCTGTGACACCGGAAGGTGGGATACGCCCCACACCTGGGACACCCGACAGATGTTTTTC

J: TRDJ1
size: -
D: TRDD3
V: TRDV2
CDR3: CACDKLGDTNTDKLIF
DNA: TGTGCCTGTGACAAACTGGGGGATACTAACACCGATAAACTCATCTTT

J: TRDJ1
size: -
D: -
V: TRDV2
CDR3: CACDTVGDYTDKLIF
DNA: TGTGCCTGTGACACCGTAGGGGATTACACCGATAAACTCATCTTT